These 6 T cell receptor beta chains originate from one sample sequenced in a study of TIL therapy for anti-PD-1-resistant metastatic lung cancer. Time point here: pre-treatment sample, taken before nivolumab and TIL therapy. This was the immunoSEQ v3 assay. TCRdb keeps only in-frame clones here, not all; method: immunoSEQ multiplex PCR. The data contain 55,000 to 70,000 clones, around 90% of them singletons. The sequencing here drew on blood, taken at baseline. These receptors all stem from a person between 25 and 79 years old with non-small cell lung cancer.

The V call is TRBV15, the J call TRBJ1-1; no clear D gene. The V gene's germline CDR1 is LNHNV and CDR2 YYDKDF (reference sequence). CDR3 length equals 12 residues. Trimming pared 8 bases from V and 1 base from J, leaving 8 bases between. CDR3 sequence reads: CATAAWNTEAFF. The CDR3 DNA follows: TGTGCCACCGCTGCCTGGAACACTGAAGCTTTCTTT.

The V and J genes are TRBV30 and TRBJ2-7, with unresolved D. V lost 1 base and J lost 2, with 27 bases in between. CDR1 GTSNPN and CDR2 SVGIG come from the germline V gene (reference sequence). This CDR3 is 19 amino acids long. The CDR3 nucleotides read TGTGCCTGGAGTGGAGTGCAGAGCCGTCGTAAGGGCTTAGCCTACGAGCAGTACTTC. Encoded protein: CAWSGVQSRRKGLAYEQYF.

The rearrangement joins TRBV7-8 to TRBJ2-6, with 8 bases that match TRBD1. Trimming took 5 bases from V and 0 from J; bases not matched to a gene: 21. Germline CDR1 is SGHVS and CDR2 is FQNEAQ. This CDR3 spans 22 amino acids. This CDR3 is CASSDITGTGVILYSGANVLTF. The CDR3, as DNA: TGTGCCAGCAGCGATATCACCGGGACAGGCGTTATACTTTACTCTGGGGCCAACGTCCTGACTTTC.

The chain uses TRBV28 and TRBJ2-1; a weak D match, TRBD2 (6 bases). The CDR3 totals 14 residues. V lost 4 bases and J 1 base, leaving 8 bases between the germline ends. Germline CDR1 reads MDHEN; CDR2 reads SYDVKM. CDR3 region: CASSSRESYNEQFF. CDR3 in DNA: TGTGCCAGCAGTTCGCGGGAATCCTACAATGAGCAGTTCTTC.

V and J are TRBV30 and TRBJ2-5, with D possibly TRBD1 on 6 matching bases. V was pared by 2 bases and J by 5 bases, with 21 bases between. Germline CDR1 is GTSNPN and CDR2 is SVGIG (reference sequence). The CDR3 loop spans 16 amino acids. The CDR3 bases are TGTGCCTGGAGTCCCGCAGTCTGGGGGCTGGGGGAGACCCAGTACTTC. Its protein product is CAWSPAVWGLGETQYF.

The chain links TRBV11-1 to TRBJ2-3; a weak D match, TRBD2 (5 bases). Germline V gives CDR1 SGHAT, CDR2 FQDESV (reference sequence). The CDR3 is 12 amino acids. V lost 4 bases, J lost 6 bases, and 8 bases lay in between. The CDR3 reads CASSYTGDTQYF. The CDR3 coding sequence is TGTGCCAGCAGCTACACGGGGGATACGCAGTATTTT.